A single sample gave rise to the 4 T cell receptor beta chains below, sequenced in a study of OX40 agonist ivuxolimab in advanced cancers. The repertoire was sequenced with immunoSEQ multiplex PCR; TCRdb's copy has only in-frame clones and lacks some. Of some 90,000 clones in the sample, approximately 91% are singletons; the top ten hold about 0.3%. The sequences come from CD4+ or CD8+ T cells sorted from blood, collected in a trial of the OX40 agonist ivuxolimab. Receptor source: an adult with an advanced solid tumor such as melanoma, head and neck, liver or kidney cancer.

The chain joins TRBV2 to TRBJ2-2; 9 bases are a match to TRBD1. This CDR3 region has 14 residues. CDR1 SNHLY and CDR2 FYNNEI come from the germline V gene. J lost 6 bases, V lost 4 bases, and 3 bases had no gene match. The CDR3 is CASSGDRVAGELFF. In DNA, the CDR3 is TGTGCCAGCAGTGGGGACAGGGTGGCCGGGGAGCTGTTTTTT.

The chain combines TRBV5-5 with TRBJ2-2, with D uncertain. Germline values: CDR1 SGHKS, CDR2 YYEKEE (reference sequence). Trimming took off 4 bases at V and 8 bases at J, with 9 bases between the two ends. CDR3 size: 12 residues. CDR3 bases: TGTGCCAGCAGCACGTATGCTGGGGAGCTGTTTTTT. This translates into CASSTYAGELFF.

The CDR3 DNA reads TGTGCCAGCAGCTGGGGGACAGGGGCGAGAAACACCATATATTTT. Its protein is CASSWGTGARNTIYF. The chain employs TRBV5-5 and TRBJ1-3; the match to TRBD1 covers 10 bases. The germline V gene has CDR1 SGHKS and CDR2 YYEKEE (reference sequence). Unmatched junction bases numbered 5, after V lost 3 bases and J lost 5 bases. The CDR3 runs to 15 residues.

V is TRBV18 and J is TRBJ2-2; 10 bases agree with TRBD1. CDR3 length equals 18 residues. Per germline, CDR1 KGHSH and CDR2 LQKENI. J lost 2 bases, V lost 2 bases, and 8 bases had no gene match. Here the CDR3 DNA reads TGTGCCAGCTCACCAAATACCCAGACAGGGGGCAACACCGGGGAGCTGTTTTTT. Translation: CASSPNTQTGGNTGELFF.